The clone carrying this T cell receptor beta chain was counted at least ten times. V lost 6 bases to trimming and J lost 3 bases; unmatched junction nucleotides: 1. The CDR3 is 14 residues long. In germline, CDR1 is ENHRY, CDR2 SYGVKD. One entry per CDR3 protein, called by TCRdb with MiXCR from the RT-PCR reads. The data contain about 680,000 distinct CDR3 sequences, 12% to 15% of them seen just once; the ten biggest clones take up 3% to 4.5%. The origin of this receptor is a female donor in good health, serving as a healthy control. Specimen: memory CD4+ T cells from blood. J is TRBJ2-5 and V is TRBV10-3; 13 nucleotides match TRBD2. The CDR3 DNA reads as TGTGCCATCAGGGGGACTAGCGGGGAAGAGACCCAGTACTTC. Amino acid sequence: CAIRGTSGEETQYF.